The 16 T cell receptor beta chains listed next were all sequenced from one sample in a study of cytomegalovirus exposure and HLA in healthy donors. Here immunoSEQ multiplex PCR was the method, and the copy in TCRdb shows in-frame clones only, minus some. This table holds around 60,000 clones, roughly 94% found once. The material sequenced was PBMCs. These receptors all stem from a man aged 18 to 29 in good health and CMV-seropositive.

The chain combines TRBV7-2 with TRBJ2-5; TRBD2 matches at 11 bases. V dropped 1 base and J dropped 5; count of bases not matched to a gene: 9. The CDR3 totals 17 residues. Germline V CDR1 and CDR2: SGHTA, FQGNSA. The CDR3 loop reads CASSLGVLAGVLETQYF. CDR3 bases: TGTGCCAGCAGCTTAGGCGTACTAGCGGGGGTCCTCGAGACCCAGTACTTC.

This chain links TRBV29-1 with TRBJ2-7; 7 nucleotides match TRBD1. With 5 bases clipped from V and 3 bases from J, the junction kept 7 bases outside the gene matches. The CDR3 covers 13 residues. Germline CDR1 reads SQVTM; CDR2 reads ANQGSEA. The CDR3 DNA reads TGCAGCGTTCTCGGGACAGTTGGCTACGAGCAGTACTTC. Amino acids: CSVLGTVGYEQYF.

The rearrangement uses TRBV15 and TRBJ2-1, with 10 bases that match TRBD2. The CDR3 covers 17 residues. The J segment lost 4 bases and the V segment lost 2 bases, leaving 8 bases of the junction unmatched. Germline-derived CDR1 and CDR2 are LNHNV and YYDKDF (reference sequence). CDR3 nucleotide sequence: TGTGCCACCAGCAGACAACGGACTAGCGGAGTTTACAATGAGCAGTTCTTC. Protein sequence: CATSRQRTSGVYNEQFF.

The chain employs TRBV28 and TRBJ1-1; 9 bases are a match to TRBD1. Germline loops: CDR1 MDHEN, CDR2 SYDVKM. This CDR3 spans 15 amino acids. V gave up 2 bases and J gave up 3 bases; unmatched junction bases: 4. The CDR3, as DNA: TGTGCCAGCAGTTTAGGGCGGACAGGGGACACTGAAGCTTTCTTT. Protein: CASSLGRTGDTEAFF.

The V call is TRBV4-3, the J call TRBJ2-2; D is unclear. The length of the CDR3 is 15 residues. From germline, CDR1 is LGHNA and CDR2 YSLEER. The V end was cut by 7 bases, the J end by 4 bases, with 16 bases between. CDR3 residues: CASKLVKSSTGELFF. The CDR3 DNA sequence: TGCGCCAGCAAGCTAGTAAAGAGTTCCACCGGGGAGCTGTTTTTT.

The chain combines TRBV4-1 with TRBJ2-2, with TRBD2 matching 9 bases. Germline values: CDR1 MGHRA, CDR2 YSYEKL. CDR3 length: 15 residues. V shed 5 bases and J 4 bases; nucleotides not matched to a gene: 5. The CDR3 region is CASSSPTSGTGELFF. CDR3 nucleotide sequence: TGCGCCAGCAGCTCCCCGACTAGCGGCACCGGGGAGCTGTTTTTT.

The chain links TRBV27 to TRBJ2-1, with a weak D call TRBD2 (5 bases). The germline V gene has CDR1 MNHEY and CDR2 SMNVEV (reference sequence). The CDR3 sequence is 12 residues long. V was cut by 7 bases and J by 13 bases, with 17 bases left in between. This chain's CDR3 is CASITPTRRQFF. The CDR3 nucleotides read TGTGCCAGCATTACCCCTACTAGGCGACAGTTCTTC.

This chain joins TRBV2 and TRBJ1-2; D not certain. The CDR3 extends over 13 amino acids. The V end lost 6 bases, the J end lost 4 bases, and 12 bases lay between the germline ends. The germline V gene has CDR1 SNHLY and CDR2 FYNNEI. The CDR3 loop reads CASRREAGYGYTF. In DNA form, the CDR3 reads TGTGCCAGCAGAAGGGAAGCGGGCTATGGCTACACCTTC.

The chain recombines TRBV4-3 with TRBJ2-7, with 11 nucleotides matching TRBD2. Germline CDR1 and CDR2: LGHNA and YSLEER. This CDR3 region has 15 residues. The V segment lost 5 bases and the J segment 5 bases; nucleotides outside the gene matches: 8. The CDR3 here is CASSEVAGGPHEQYF. DNA of the CDR3: TGCGCCAGCAGCGAAGTAGCGGGAGGGCCTCACGAGCAGTACTTC.

J is TRBJ1-2 and V is TRBV5-6; 9 bases align to TRBD1. After removal of 4 bases from V and 6 bases from J, the junction contained 7 bases not matched to a gene. The CDR3 covers 14 residues. CDR1 is SGHDT, CDR2 YYEEEE, per germline. The CDR3 sequence is CASSRGQGIHGYTF. CDR3 coding DNA: TGTGCCAGCAGCCGGGGACAGGGAATACATGGCTACACCTTC.

This clone was seen more than once but under ten times. The chain links TRBV28 to TRBJ2-5; 9 bases map to TRBD1. CDR3 length: 14 amino acids. The germline V gene has CDR1 MDHEN and CDR2 SYDVKM. Trimming at V came to 4 bases and at J to 4 bases, leaving 4 bases not matched to a gene. The CDR3 sequence is CASSSTGGRETQYF. The CDR3 coding sequence is TGTGCCAGCAGTTCTACAGGGGGCAGAGAGACCCAGTACTTC.

The chain combines TRBV30 with TRBJ1-2, with TRBD1 matching over 10 bases. V lost 3 bases and J lost 1; bases outside the gene matches: 14. This CDR3 has 18 amino acids. From germline, CDR1 is GTSNPN and CDR2 SVGIG (reference sequence). CDR3 in amino acids: CAWRGKFSGTGDNYGYTF. The CDR3 DNA reads as TGTGCCTGGAGAGGGAAGTTTTCCGGGACAGGGGATAACTATGGCTACACCTTC.

The chain has TRBV18 and TRBJ2-1, with 9 nucleotides matching TRBD1. Losses at the gene ends were 5 bases for V and 6 bases for J; bases not matched to a gene: 5. Per the germline V gene, CDR1 is KGHSH and CDR2 is LQKENI. CDR3 length: 14 residues. The CDR3 loop is CASSSRQGVNEQFF. The CDR3 DNA reads as TGTGCCAGCTCATCTAGACAGGGGGTCAATGAGCAGTTCTTC.

The chain joins TRBV28 to TRBJ1-2; TRBD1 might be the D (6 bases). V was cut by 2 bases and J by 5 bases, with 15 bases left in between. This CDR3 spans 15 amino acids. Germline-derived CDR1 and CDR2 are MDHEN and SYDVKM. The DNA of the CDR3 is TGTGCCAGCAGTTTACGGGACACCTCAGGATATGGCTACACCTTC. Translating gives CASSLRDTSGYGYTF.

This sequence joins TRBV6-6 and TRBJ2-7, with 8 bases that match TRBD1. There are 14 residues in the CDR3. The J segment lost 5 bases and the V segment lost 6 bases, leaving 9 bases of the junction unmatched. Germline values: CDR1 MNHNY, CDR2 SVGAGI (reference sequence). CDR3: CASRGGQGSDEQYF. In nucleotides, the CDR3 is TGTGCCAGCAGGGGAGGACAGGGCAGCGACGAGCAGTACTTC.

The V gene is TRBV5-1, the J gene TRBJ1-1; TRBD1 might be the D (6 bases). V was trimmed by 6 bases and J by 2 bases, leaving 20 bases between them. There are 16 residues in the CDR3. In germline, CDR1 is SGHRS, CDR2 YFSETQ. The CDR3 DNA reads as TGCGCCAGCACCCCGGCCAGGGGACCTTTTAACACTGAAGCTTTCTTT. This gives the protein CASTPARGPFNTEAFF.